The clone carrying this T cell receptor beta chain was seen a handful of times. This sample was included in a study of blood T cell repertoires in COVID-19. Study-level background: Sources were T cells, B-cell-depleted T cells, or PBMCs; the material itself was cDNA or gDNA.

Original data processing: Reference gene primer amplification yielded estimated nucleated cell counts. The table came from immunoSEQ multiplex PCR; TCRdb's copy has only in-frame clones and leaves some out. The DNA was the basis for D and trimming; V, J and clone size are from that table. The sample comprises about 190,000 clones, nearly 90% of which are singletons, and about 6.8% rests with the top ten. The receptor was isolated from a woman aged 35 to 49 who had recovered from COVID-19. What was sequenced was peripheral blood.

The CDR3, as DNA: TGTGCCACCAGCAGAGATGGACCAGGCGGGAACGGGGAGCTGTTTTTT. As protein: CATSRDGPGGNGELFF. V is TRBV15 and J is TRBJ2-2; TRBD2 might be the D (6 bases). The CDR3 loop spans 16 amino acids. Germline V gene data show CDR1 as LNHNV and CDR2 as YYDKDF (reference sequence). Trimming removed 0 bases at V and 7 bases at J, with 15 bases between.